This T cell receptor (beta chain) was sequenced for a study of T cell repertoires in cytomegalovirus infection. Study at large: Signatures in public TCR beta sequences pointed to both CMV infection and matching HLA type. Findings of the study overall: Pooled public TCR beta family frequency picked out CMV carriers with the relevant HLA. HLA-C-restricted CMV clonotypes gave the most frequent clonotype in two of eight donors.

This clonotype was found many times. Its specificity is not known. This CDR3 is built from 15 residues. The trim removed 6 bases at V and 7 bases at J, leaving 4 bases unmatched. Germline lookup yields CDR1 SEHNR and CDR2 FQNEAQ (reference sequence). TCRdb processed the reads anew with MiXCR; each CDR3 protein has one entry. The table records a few hundred thousand distinct CDR3 sequences, 8% to 9.5% of them present only once. This receptor was taken from a human donor in good health (CMV status not recorded). Some clones in this sample may be carry-over from other donors' samples. The sample comprised PBMCs. The chain carries TRBV7-9 and TRBJ2-6, with 12 nucleotides matching TRBD2. Here the CDR3 DNA reads TGTGCCAGCAGTCCTAGCGGGGGGGCTGCCAACGTCCTGACTTTC. Translation: CASSPSGGAANVLTF.